Listed below are T cell receptor beta chains from one sample, sequenced in a study of blood T cell repertoires in COVID-19. Using immunoSEQ multiplex PCR, the repertoire was profiled, and TCRdb retains in-frame clones only, with some absent. The sample holds roughly 180,000 clones, roughly 80% seen once. Sequenced: PBMCs or T cells enriched from blood (not recorded which). The source is a woman aged 40 to 49 with acute COVID-19. CDR3s include the opening cysteine and the closing phenylalanine or tryptophan. D genes are given only for firm matches. The listing skips clone size in some rows; elsewhere it reads once, few, many or a size class.

TRBV6-5	12	TRBJ2-7	NA	NA	TGTGCCACCCTCGGATCCGCGGGGGAGCAGTACTTC	CATLGSAGEQYF
TRBV11-2	16	TRBJ1-2	TRBD1	NA	TGTGCCAGCAGCTTCCCGGGACAGGGGGCGCGGGATGGCTACACCTTC	CASSFPGQGARDGYTF
TRBV7-2	15	TRBJ2-3	NA	NA	TGTGCCAGCAGCTTATGGCGGGGTAGCACAGATACGCAGTATTTT	CASSLWRGSTDTQYF
TRBV10-1	17	TRBJ2-4	NA	NA	TGCGCCAGCGGTAGTTCGCAGGGTGATGGAGCCAAAAACATTCAGTACTTC	CASGSSQGDGAKNIQYF
TRBV13	15	TRBJ1-4	NA	NA	TGTGCCAGCAGCCCCCGGTGGGCGCAGGGAGAAAAACTGTTTTTT	CASSPRWAQGEKLFF
TRBV19	15	TRBJ2-1	NA	NA	TGTGCCAGTAGTATAGCGGGAGGACAGTACAATGAGCAGTTCTTC	CASSIAGGQYNEQFF
TRBV10-2	15	TRBJ2-1	TRBD2	NA	TGCGCCAGCACGGGACTAGCGGGAGCCCACAATGAGCAGTTCTTC	CASTGLAGAHNEQFF
TRBV7-3	17	TRBJ2-1	TRBD2	NA	TGTGCCAGCAGCCCGGCGGGACTAGCGGGAGACAAGTATGAGCAGTTCTTC	CASSPAGLAGDKYEQFF
TRBV2	13	TRBJ2-2	NA	NA	TGTGCCAGCGCAAAGTTGGCGGCCGGGGAGCTGTTTTTT	CASAKLAAGELFF
TRBV5-1	16	TRBJ2-3	TRBD2	NA	TGCGCCAGCAGCTTGCCGGGACTAGCGGGAGGAGATACGCAGTATTTT	CASSLPGLAGGDTQYF
TRBV13	14	TRBJ2-7	NA	NA	TGTGCCAGCAGCTTATTCTACAGGCTGGGGGAGCAGTACTTC	CASSLFYRLGEQYF
TRBV25-1	15	TRBJ2-4	TRBD2	NA	TGTGCCAGCAGTGACCCCGGGACTAGCGGGAGCACTCAGTACTTC	CASSDPGTSGSTQYF
TRBV5-1	13	TRBJ2-1	NA	NA	TGCGCCAGCAGCGTACAGGGGGGGTATGAGCAGTTCTTC	CASSVQGGYEQFF
TRBV19	14	TRBJ1-6	NA	once	TGTGCCAGTAGTATTTCAGGGGTCAATTCACCCCTCCACTTT	CASSISGVNSPLHF
TRBV19	12	TRBJ2-5	NA	NA	TGTGCCAGTAGTAGCGGGCCAGAGACCCAGTACTTC	CASSSGPETQYF
TRBV3-1/TRBV3-2	14	TRBJ1-1	NA	NA	TGTGCCAGCAGCCAGAACAGGCCGAACACTGAAGCTTTCTTT	CASSQNRPNTEAFF
TRBV29-1	11	TRBJ1-1	NA	NA	TGCAGCTCGGGGGGCACCACTGAAGCTTTCTTT	CSSGGTTEAFF
TRBV4-2	17	TRBJ2-1	NA	many	TGTGCCAGCAGCTCCCGTCAGGGGGGGACTAGGGGCAATGAGCAGTTCTTC	CASSSRQGGTRGNEQFF
TRBV19	14	TRBJ1-3	NA	NA	TGTGCCAGTAGTGTAGTCCGCTCTGGAAACACCATATATTTT	CASSVVRSGNTIYF
TRBV7-2	16	TRBJ2-3	NA	NA	TGTGCCAGCAGCTCGACGACGGGTGGTGGCGCAGATACGCAGTATTTT	CASSSTTGGGADTQYF
TRBV12-2	15	TRBJ2-1	NA	NA	TGTGCAAGTCGCTTAGCGACTAGCGGGTGCAATGAGCAGTTCTTC	CASRLATSGCNEQFF
TRBV24-1	12	TRBJ2-3	NA	NA	TGTGCCACCAGTGATTCGGAGGATACGCAGTATTTT	CATSDSEDTQYF
TRBV7-3	15	TRBJ2-1	NA	NA	TGTGCCAGCAGCTTATCTCTGGCGGGTTACAATGAGCAGTTCTTC	CASSLSLAGYNEQFF
TRBV18	13	TRBJ1-1	NA	few	TGTGCCAGCTCACCAGGTCGGGACACTGAAGCTTTCTTT	CASSPGRDTEAFF
TRBV2	15	TRBJ2-5	TRBD2	few	TGTGCCAGCAGCACAACTAGCGGGAGTCCCAAGACCCAGTACTTC	CASSTTSGSPKTQYF
TRBV3-1/TRBV3-2	14	TRBJ1-6	NA	NA	TGTGCCAGCAGCCTCCGGGAAGATAATTCACCCCTCCACTTT	CASSLREDNSPLHF
TRBV5-4	14	TRBJ2-3	NA	NA	TGTGCCAGCAGCTTGCGGGTAGCCGCAGATACGCAGTATTTT	CASSLRVAADTQYF
TRBV5-1	15	TRBJ2-1	TRBD2	NA	TGCGCCAGCAGCTGGACTAGCGGGAAGGTGAATGAGCAGTTCTTC	CASSWTSGKVNEQFF
TRBV11-2	15	TRBJ2-5	TRBD1	NA	TGTGCCAGCAGCTCTTGGACAGGGGGCGCCGAGACCCAGTACTTC	CASSSWTGGAETQYF
TRBV7-2	16	TRBJ2-7	TRBD2	NA	TGTGCCAGCAGCTTAGGTGGCGGGAGAAATCCCCACGAGCAGTACTTC	CASSLGGGRNPHEQYF
TRBV30	14	TRBJ2-7	TRBD1	NA	TGTGCCTGGAGCCGGGGGACAGGGGGGCGCGAGCAGTACTTC	CAWSRGTGGREQYF
TRBV6-6	13	TRBJ1-1	NA	NA	TGTGCCAGCAGTTACCTCCGGAACACTGAAGCTTTCTTT	CASSYLRNTEAFF
TRBV5-4	15	TRBJ2-2	TRBD2	NA	TGTGCCAGCAGCTCCCGGGGGGGCTTCACCGGGGAGCTGTTTTTT	CASSSRGGFTGELFF
TRBV4-2	15	TRBJ1-1	NA	NA	TGTGCCAGCAGCCAAGGGGAGGCCGGGAACACTGAAGCTTTCTTT	CASSQGEAGNTEAFF
TRBV3-1/TRBV3-2	12	TRBJ1-2	NA	NA	TGTGCCAGCAGCCAATCTCCTTATGGCTACACCTTC	CASSQSPYGYTF
TRBV4-1	17	TRBJ1-1	NA	NA	TGCGCCAGCAGCCAAGTAATCGGACGTGGGGCTGGTGGTGAAGCTTTCTTT	CASSQVIGRGAGGEAFF
TRBV5-4	15	TRBJ1-1	NA	NA	TGTGCCAGCAGCTTGGCGACAGAAGCTTACACTGAAGCTTTCTTT	CASSLATEAYTEAFF
TRBV20-1	18	TRBJ2-1	TRBD2	NA	TGCAGTGCTAGTCCCGGCGGACTAGCGGGAGGGCATGGCTATGAGCAGTTCTTC	CSASPGGLAGGHGYEQFF
TRBV7-9	15	TRBJ1-2	NA	NA	TGTGCCAGCAGCTTAGACAGGGTAACGGTCTATGGCTACACCTTC	CASSLDRVTVYGYTF
TRBV4-2	17	TRBJ2-1	TRBD2	NA	TGTGCCAGCAGCCAAGAGCCGACTAGCGGAATATACAATGAGCAGTTCTTC	CASSQEPTSGIYNEQFF
TRBV5-5	12	TRBJ2-1	NA	NA	TGTGCCAGCAGCCCCTATGAAAATGAGCAGTTCTTC	CASSPYENEQFF
TRBV9	14	TRBJ2-1	TRBD1	NA	TGTGCCAGCAGCGTAGCTCCAGGGGGCAATGAGCAGTTCTTC	CASSVAPGGNEQFF
TRBV19	17	TRBJ1-3	NA	NA	TGTGCCAGTAGTGCGCGTCACAGGGCCAGCTCTGGAAACACCATATATTTT	CASSARHRASSGNTIYF
TRBV15	16	TRBJ2-1	TRBD2	NA	TGTGCCACCAGCAGGAAGGCTAGCGGGAGCGGGAATGAGCAGTTCTTC	CATSRKASGSGNEQFF
TRBV7-9	14	TRBJ1-1	TRBD1	once	TGTGCCAGCAGAAGGGACAGTACGAACACTGAAGCTTTCTTT	CASRRDSTNTEAFF
TRBV6-6	16	TRBJ1-2	TRBD1	NA	TGTGCCACCCTCGAACCGACCGGGACAGGGGGCAAAGGCTACACCTTC	CATLEPTGTGGKGYTF